The next 5 T cell receptor beta chains were all read from a single sample in a study of monozygotic twins with inflammatory bowel disease. From its re-call of the 5' RACE reads, TCRdb lists each CDR3 protein once, without DNA. The ten top clones account for 5.6%, within a sample of more than 300,000 distinct CDR3 sequences. Sequenced sample: blood. The receptors were sampled from a human donor with ulcerative colitis or Crohn's disease, or a healthy co-twin of an affected twin (not recorded which).

The chain combines TRBV24-1 with TRBJ2-1; the TCRdb call, TRBD2, lacks DNA for checking. The length of the CDR3 is 15 residues. Germline CDR1 reads KGHDR; CDR2 reads SFDVKD. CDR3 protein: CATSDGIAGANEQFF.

V usage is TRBV29-1 and J usage is TRBJ1-1. The germline gives CDR1 SQVTM, CDR2 ANQGSEA. The CDR3 is 13 amino acids. CDR3 in amino acids: CRVGRGLDTEAFF.

The rearrangement links TRBV9 to TRBJ2-7; no DNA is available, so the TRBD1 call from TCRdb remains unchecked. Germline assignment: CDR1 SGDLS and CDR2 YYNGEE. The CDR3 contains 15 residues. The CDR3 loop reads CASSPRTGSSYEQYF.

The V gene is TRBV5-1, the J gene TRBJ2-1; TCRdb's D call of TRBD1 is untestable without DNA. CDR1 and CDR2 from the germline V gene are SGHRS and YFSETQ. This CDR3 has 15 residues. The CDR3 reads CASSLTGESYNEQFF.

The gene calls are TRBV18 and TRBJ1-6; lacking DNA, the TRBD1 call made by TCRdb goes unchecked. The germline CDR1 and CDR2 sequences are KGHSH and LQKENI. The CDR3 is 14 residues long. The CDR3 protein is CASSPAGLNSPLHF.